These T cell receptor beta chains were read from a single sample in a study of patients with pleural tuberculosis. One entry per CDR3 protein results from TCRdb running MiXCR on the reads. Here the sample spans some 29,000 distinct CDR3 sequences, approximately 20% being singletons. Specimen: peripheral blood. The receptors were gathered from a human donor with pleural tuberculosis. CDR3s include the opening cysteine and the closing phenylalanine or tryptophan. The order of the fields is J gene, V gene, D gene, clone size, CDR3 DNA, CDR3 protein. The D gene is left open where the match is weak. Clone size is stated in some rows and not others, as once, few, many or a class when expanded.

TRBJ2-1 TRBV7-9 NA many TGTGCCAGCAGTTCCGGAGGGAACAATGAGCAGTTCTTC CASSSGGNNEQFF
TRBJ2-1 TRBV12-3/TRBV12-4 NA many TGTGCCAGCAGCCCAACTAGATACAATGAGCAGTTCTTC CASSPTRYNEQFF
TRBJ2-3 TRBV4-2 NA many TGTGCCAGCAGCCAAGAGGGGTTGCGGGGAGATACGCAGTATTTT CASSQEGLRGDTQYF
TRBJ1-1 TRBV30 NA many TGTGCCTGGAGACTTTCGGCGGGTGAAGCTTTCTTT CAWRLSAGEAFF
TRBJ2-5 TRBV10-3 TRBD2 NA TGTGCCATCATCCGTGTTCCTTCCGGGACTAGCTTAGAGACCCAGTACTTC CAIIRVPSGTSLETQYF
TRBJ2-2 TRBV29-1 TRBD2 many TGCAGCGTTGAGGCTAGCGGGCCCAGAGGGGAGCTGTTTTTT CSVEASGPRGELFF
TRBJ2-7 TRBV4-3 NA many TGCGCCAGCAGCCAAGATCAGGCGGTCTCCTACGAGCAGTACTTC CASSQDQAVSYEQYF
TRBJ2-3 TRBV9 TRBD2 many TGTGCCAGCAGCACTAGGACTAGCGGGAGGTCCACGCAGTATTTT CASSTRTSGRSTQYF
TRBJ1-1 TRBV5-1 NA many TGCGCCAGCAGCTTGTATCCGGGCTCCGGCACTGAAGCTTTCTTT CASSLYPGSGTEAFF
TRBJ1-5 TRBV6-6 NA medium-sized TGTGCCAGCAGTTACGGGGGCAATCAGCCCCAGCATTTT CASSYGGNQPQHF
TRBJ2-5 TRBV5-4 NA NA TGTGCCAGCAGGCAACAGTTCCGCCCCGAGACCCAGTACTTC CASRQQFRPETQYF
TRBJ2-5 TRBV27 TRBD1 many TGTGCCAGCGGAACTAATACAGGGGAATGGGAGACCCAGTACTTC CASGTNTGEWETQYF
TRBJ1-1 TRBV20-1 NA NA TGCAGTGCTTCTCCAGTGGGAGAAGCTTTCTTT CSASPVGEAFF
TRBJ1-1 TRBV3-1 NA many TGTGCCAGCAGCCAAGGCGGGGTAACTGAAGCTTTCTTT CASSQGGVTEAFF
TRBJ2-5 TRBV6-1 TRBD1 many TGTGCCAGCAGTTTCGACAGGGGGTACCAAGAGACCCAGTACTTC CASSFDRGYQETQYF
TRBJ2-7 TRBV2 NA many TGTGCCAGCCGCTTTTCCTACGAGCAGTACTTC CASRFSYEQYF
TRBJ1-5 TRBV7-2 TRBD1 NA TGTGCCAGCAGCTCCGGGACAGCTAATCAGCCCCAGCATTTT CASSSGTANQPQHF
TRBJ1-6 TRBV5-4 TRBD1 many TGTGCCAGCAGCCCCGGACAGGCTTCACCCCTCCACTTT CASSPGQASPLHF
TRBJ1-1 TRBV28 NA medium-sized TGTGCCAGCAGTTTTGCTAACACTGAAGCTTTCTTT CASSFANTEAFF
TRBJ2-1 TRBV12-3/TRBV12-4 TRBD2 many TGTGCCAGCAGTTTCAGCCTAGCGGGTTCCAATGAGCAGTTCTTC CASSFSLAGSNEQFF
TRBJ2-1 TRBV19 TRBD2 NA TGTGCCAGTAGTATCAAGATAGATGTGGCGGGAGGCTTCGCCTATGAGCAGTTCTTC CASSIKIDVAGGFAYEQFF
TRBJ2-5 TRBV20-1 NA many TGCAGTGCTCAACCCCAGTACCAGCGGGAGACCCAGTACTTC CSAQPQYQRETQYF
TRBJ2-7 TRBV18 NA many TGTGCCAGCTCACCCCAGGAGGCGAGGGTCGACGAGCAGTACTTC CASSPQEARVDEQYF
TRBJ1-2 TRBV30 NA NA TGTGCCTGGGATTCGGGACGAATCTATGGCTACACCTTC CAWDSGRIYGYTF
TRBJ1-3 TRBV7-9 TRBD1 many TGTGCCAGCAGCCCCGTCCCGGGACAGGGATACACCGGAAACACCATATATTTT CASSPVPGQGYTGNTIYF